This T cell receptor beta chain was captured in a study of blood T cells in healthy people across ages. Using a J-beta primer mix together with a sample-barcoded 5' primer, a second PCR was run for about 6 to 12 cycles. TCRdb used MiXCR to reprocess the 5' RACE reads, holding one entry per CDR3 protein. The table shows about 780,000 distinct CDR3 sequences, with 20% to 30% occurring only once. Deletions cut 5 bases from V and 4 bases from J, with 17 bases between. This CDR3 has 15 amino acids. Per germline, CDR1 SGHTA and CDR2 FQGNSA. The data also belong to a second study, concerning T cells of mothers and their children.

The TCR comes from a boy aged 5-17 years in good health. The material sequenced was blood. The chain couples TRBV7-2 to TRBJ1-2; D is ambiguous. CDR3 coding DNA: TGTGCCAGCAGCCCACCCCGTACCTCCTCCTATGGCTACACCTTC. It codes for CASSPPRTSSYGYTF.